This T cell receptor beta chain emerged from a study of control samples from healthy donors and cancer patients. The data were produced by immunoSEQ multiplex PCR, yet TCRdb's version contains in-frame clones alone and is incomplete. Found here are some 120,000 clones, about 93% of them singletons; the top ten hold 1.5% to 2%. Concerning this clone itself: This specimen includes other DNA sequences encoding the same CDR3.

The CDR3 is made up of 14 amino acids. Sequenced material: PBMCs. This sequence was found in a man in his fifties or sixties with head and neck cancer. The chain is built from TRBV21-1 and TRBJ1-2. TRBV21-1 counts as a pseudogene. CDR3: CASSKVSGNYGYTF. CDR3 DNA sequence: TGTGCCAGCAGCAAAGTGAGCGGAAACTATGGCTACACCTTC.